A single sample gave rise to the 26 T cell receptor beta chains below, sequenced in a study of T-cell reconstitution after alpha-beta-depleted transplantation in children. A TCRbeta library incorporating unique molecular identifiers was prepared. MiXCR, applied by TCRdb to the PCR reads, yields one record per CDR3 protein. The sample records hundreds of thousands of distinct CDR3 sequences, around 17% being singletons. The source material was PBMCs from the stem cell graft donor, sampled from the stem cell graft. The receptors derive from a human donor who donated a stem cell graft to a child with acute myeloid leukemia.

Ten or more counts support this clonotype. The chain is built from TRBV20-1 and TRBJ2-2, with D possibly matching TRBD2 (5 bases). There are 13 residues in the CDR3. Germline-derived CDR1 and CDR2 are DFQATT and SNEGSKA (reference sequence). V was trimmed by 3 bases and J by 3 bases, leaving 8 bases between them. CDR3 DNA: TGCAGTGCTAGGGGAGACTACACCGGGGAGCTGTTTTTT. It yields the protein CSARGDYTGELFF.

This clonotype was observed many times. This chain connects TRBV25-1 to TRBJ2-2; D gene ambiguous. This CDR3 has 16 amino acids. The V gene lost 2 bases and the J gene lost 4 bases, with 14 bases spanning the gap. Germline CDR1 and CDR2: MGHDK and SYGVNS. For the CDR3, the DNA is TGTGCCAGCAGTGAAGTGGGTCTATTGGGCACCGGGGAGCTGTTTTTT. It specifies CASSEVGLLGTGELFF.

This clonotype was seen at least ten times. This chain uses TRBV20-1 with TRBJ1-1; 7 nucleotides agree with TRBD1. J gave up 0 bases and V 1 base, and 5 bases lay outside the gene matches. This CDR3 region has 15 residues. From germline, CDR1 is DFQATT and CDR2 SNEGSKA (reference sequence). As DNA, the CDR3 is TGCAGTGCTAGAGGACAGGGAACGGTGAACACTGAAGCTTTCTTT. Translation: CSARGQGTVNTEAFF.

The chain recombines TRBV24-1 with TRBJ2-1; 10 bases match TRBD1. The CDR3 totals 15 residues. With V trimmed by 7 bases and J by 4 bases, 6 bases remained unmatched. The germline CDR1 and CDR2 sequences are KGHDR and SFDVKD. CDR3 sequence reads: CATSLRDRGYNEQFF. CDR3 nucleotide sequence: TGTGCCACCAGCCTCAGGGACAGGGGTTACAATGAGCAGTTCTTC.

V is TRBV20-1 and J is TRBJ1-1; D is possibly TRBD1 (6 bases). The CDR3 is 16 amino acids. Trimming shortened V by 5 bases and J by 0 bases, and 19 bases separated the two germline ends. CDR1 DFQATT and CDR2 SNEGSKA come from the germline V gene (reference sequence). The CDR3 protein is CSALRRDKELNTEAFF. As DNA, the CDR3 is TGCAGTGCTCTAAGGCGGGACAAGGAACTGAACACTGAAGCTTTCTTT.

In its sample, this clonotype was seen a few times. The CDR3 DNA reads TGTGCCAGCAGTGCCGGGACAGATAATTCACCCCTCCACTTT. This encodes CASSAGTDNSPLHF. This chain links TRBV7-9 with TRBJ1-6; 7 positions match TRBD1. CDR1 and CDR2 (germline): SEHNR, FQNEAQ (reference sequence). J lost 5 bases, V lost 6 bases, and 4 bases had no gene match. CDR3 length: 14 amino acids.

In this sample, this clonotype turned up a few times. V gene TRBV12-3 or TRBV12-4 combines with J gene TRBJ2-5; the match to TRBD2 covers 7 bases. V shed 6 bases and J 2 bases; nucleotides not matched to a gene: 3. This CDR3 contains 13 residues. The CDR3 DNA reads as TGTGCCAGCAGAACTAGCGTTCAAGAGACCCAGTACTTC. Residues: CASRTSVQETQYF.

V gene TRBV9 combines with J gene TRBJ2-7; possibly TRBD2 for D (6 bases). The CDR3 is made up of 12 amino acids. Looked up from germline, CDR1 is SGDLS and CDR2 is YYNGEE. Trimming stripped 7 bases from V and 4 bases from J, with 12 bases between. The chain's CDR3 is CASCGDGYEQYV. As DNA, the CDR3 is TGTGCCAGCTGCGGGGATGGGTACGAGCAGTACGTC.

This sequence joins TRBV4-2 and TRBJ1-5, with D possibly matching TRBD1 (5 bases). Trimming removed 10 bases at V and 6 bases at J, with 19 bases between. This CDR3 has 14 amino acids. Germline-derived CDR1 and CDR2 are LGHNA and YNFKEQ. CDR3 residues: CAMGPGTLRQPQHF. In nucleotides, the CDR3 is TGTGCCATGGGCCCCGGGACCCTCCGTCAGCCCCAGCATTTT.

V is TRBV20-1 and J is TRBJ2-1; TRBD2 might be the D (6 bases). CDR3 size: 18 residues. Germline-derived CDR1 and CDR2 are DFQATT and SNEGSKA (reference sequence). Trimming shortened V by 0 bases and J by 6 bases, and 24 bases separated the two germline ends. The CDR3, as DNA: TGCAGTGCTAGAGATTGGGAGGAAGAGGGGACTTTATTCAATGAGCAGTTCTTC. It specifies CSARDWEEEGTLFNEQFF.

This clonotype showed up just a few times. The rearrangement uses TRBV20-1 and TRBJ2-3; D gene unclear. CDR3 length: 12 residues. Germline V lookup: CDR1 DFQATT, CDR2 SNEGSKA (reference sequence). The V and J ends lost 4 bases and 1 base respectively, with 6 bases between them. The CDR3 loop reads CSATKRTDTQYF. CDR3 sequence (DNA): TGCAGTGCTACAAAACGCACAGATACGCAGTATTTT.

This clonotype has a count of ten or more. The chain couples TRBV20-1 to TRBJ1-1; TRBD1 is a possible D gene (5 bases). The CDR3 extends over 15 amino acids. V lost 5 bases and J 3 bases, leaving 19 bases between the germline ends. Germline V gene data show CDR1 as DFQATT and CDR2 as SNEGSKA (reference sequence). The CDR3, as DNA: TGCAGTGCTTCCAGAGGAGGGACCGGGGACACTGAAGCTTTCTTT. Its protein is CSASRGGTGDTEAFF.

There are many counts of this clonotype. The chain couples TRBV24-1 to TRBJ1-2, with TRBD1 as a possible D gene (5 bases). CDR1 is KGHDR and CDR2 is SFDVKD in the germline V gene. The CDR3 totals 12 residues. V gave up 10 bases and J gave up 6 bases, with 14 bases separating them. In DNA form, the CDR3 reads TGTGCCACGAGTAAGGGGATAGATGGCTACACCTTC. Protein product: CATSKGIDGYTF.

This clonotype appeared many times. The chain combines TRBV10-3 with TRBJ2-2; D uncertain. V was pared by 6 bases and J by 8 bases, with 7 bases between. Per germline, CDR1 ENHRY and CDR2 SYGVKD. This CDR3 is built from 11 residues. For the CDR3, the DNA is TGTGCCATCAGCGAACAGGGGGAGCTGTTTTTT. Protein: CAISEQGELFF.

This clonotype showed up just a few times. The chain uses TRBV18 and TRBJ2-5; D may be TRBD2 (6 bases). The CDR3 covers 13 residues. Germline V gene data show CDR1 as KGHSH and CDR2 as LQKENI. V dropped 3 bases and J dropped 5 bases, with 10 bases sitting between them. CDR3 protein: CASSPQEGETQYF. CDR3 DNA: TGTGCCAGCTCACCTCAGGAGGGGGAGACCCAGTACTTC.

This clonotype was detected many times. The chain recombines TRBV4-3 with TRBJ2-5; possibly TRBD1 for D (6 bases). The CDR3 has 14 amino acids. V lost 4 bases and J lost 8, with 17 bases in between. CDR1 LGHNA and CDR2 YSLEER come from the germline V gene. The CDR3 sequence is CASSLTGTGNTQYF. DNA of the CDR3: TGCGCCAGCAGCCTTACAGGCACAGGGAACACCCAGTACTTC.

This clonotype was picked up many times. The J gene is TRBJ1-5, the V gene TRBV7-2, with D hard to call. The germline V gene has CDR1 SGHTA and CDR2 FQGNSA. The CDR3 has 14 amino acids. The V end lost 2 bases, the J end lost 1 base, and 6 bases lay between the germline ends. Here the CDR3 DNA reads TGTGCCAGCAGCTTATTACAGAGCAATCAGCCCCAGCATTTT. This gives the protein CASSLLQSNQPQHF.

This clonotype was seen ten or more times. The rearrangement links TRBV7-2 to TRBJ1-1; D not resolved. The germline CDR1 and CDR2 sequences are SGHTA and FQGNSA. This CDR3 spans 14 amino acids. Trimming took 1 base from V and 1 from J, leaving 7 bases between them. CDR3: CASSLEGWNTEAFF. For the CDR3, the DNA is TGTGCCAGCAGCTTAGAGGGCTGGAACACTGAAGCTTTCTTT.

J is TRBJ2-7 and V is TRBV6-5; TRBD2 agrees at 7 bases. The V gene end was trimmed by 2 bases and the J gene end by 3 bases; junction bases not matched to a gene: 7. The germline CDR1 and CDR2 sequences are MNHEY and SVGAGI. The CDR3 is 15 amino acids. The CDR3 region is CASSYQRGPDYEQYF. The CDR3 DNA is TGTGCCAGCAGTTACCAGCGGGGCCCCGACTACGAGCAGTACTTC.

The chain is built from TRBV7-2 and TRBJ2-5; D uncertain. This CDR3 region has 16 residues. Looked up from germline, CDR1 is SGHTA and CDR2 is FQGNSA. V was shortened by 2 bases and J by 1 base, with 14 bases between the two germline ends. In nucleotides, the CDR3 is TGTGCCAGCAGCTTATTCGGAAGTGGCATCCAAGAGACCCAGTACTTC. Protein: CASSLFGSGIQETQYF.

This clonotype was picked up one time. This chain links TRBV7-7 with TRBJ2-5, with D possibly matching TRBD1 (6 bases). Germline V gene lookup returns CDR1 SSHAT and CDR2 FNYEAQ (reference sequence). The CDR3 totals 12 residues. Between the trimmed V and J ends, which lost 1 base and 8 bases, there was a span of 8 bases. The CDR3 region is CASSLEGTTQYF. DNA of the CDR3: TGTGCCAGCAGCTTAGAGGGGACAACCCAGTACTTC.

This clonotype was seen a handful of times. The chain links TRBV11-2 to TRBJ2-5, with TRBD2 matching over 8 bases. The V and J ends lost 1 base and 4 bases, in that order; junction bases with no gene match: 20. The CDR3 totals 20 residues. The V gene's germline CDR1 is SGHAT and CDR2 FQNNGV. CDR3: CASSLGSRLSGGGLRETQYF. CDR3 DNA sequence: TGTGCCAGCAGCTTAGGGTCGAGGCTCTCTGGCGGGGGGCTTAGAGAGACCCAGTACTTC.

The chain links TRBV7-9 to TRBJ2-2, with TRBD1 matching over 7 bases. V shed 5 bases, J shed 1 base, and the junction held 7 bases outside the gene matches. Germline-derived CDR1 and CDR2 are SEHNR and FQNEAQ (reference sequence). This CDR3 is built from 16 residues. The CDR3 DNA sequence: TGTGCCAGCAGCCGGGGACAGTTTAGGAACACCGGGGAGCTGTTTTTT. It yields the protein CASSRGQFRNTGELFF. Full variable domain (missing parts from reference TRBV7-9 and TRBJ2-2): DTGVSQNPRHKITKRGQNVTFRCDPISEHNRLYWYRQTLGQGPEFLTYFQNEAQLEKSRLLSDRFSAERPKGSFSTLEIQRTEQGDSAMYLCASSRGQFRNTGELFFGEGSRLTVL.

V gene TRBV7-2 combines with J gene TRBJ2-7; 7 positions agree with TRBD2. V dropped 5 bases and J dropped 3; count of bases not matched to a gene: 7. The V gene's germline CDR1 is SGHTA and CDR2 FQGNSA. The CDR3 spans 14 residues. The CDR3 DNA is TGTGCCAGCAGCCGGGTGGGGACTAACTACGAGCAGTACTTC. Translating it yields CASSRVGTNYEQYF.

The sample holds many counts of this clonotype. An end of the junction does not agree with germline; a read error may underlie this. The genes are TRBV12-3 or TRBV12-4 and TRBJ2-1; TRBD2 agrees at 11 bases. The CDR3 sequence is 12 residues long. This chain's CDR3 is CASSLSGGALVF. The CDR3 region has the DNA TGTGCCAGCAGTCTTAGCGGGGGGGCATTGGTCTTC.

The chain's CDR3 is CASSLKFGEVYF. CDR3 in DNA: TGCGCCAGCAGCTTGAAGTTTGGGGAGGTCTACTTC. The rearrangement uses TRBV5-1 and TRBJ2-7, with a weak D call TRBD2 (6 bases). Germline V gene sequence: CDR1 SGHRS, CDR2 YFSETQ. This CDR3 is 12 amino acids long. V lost 1 base and J 13 bases, leaving 15 bases between the germline ends. Full variable domain (rest looked up from reference TRBV5-1 and TRBJ2-7): KAGVTQTPRYLIKTRGQQVTLSCSPISGHRSVSWYQQTPGQGLQFLFEYFSETQRNKGNFPGRFSGRQFSNSRSEMNVSTLELGDSALYLCASSLKFGEVYFGPGTRLTVT.